The 17 T cell receptor beta chains below come from one sample, sequenced in a study of T-cell memory formation after mild COVID-19 (dated by TCRdb to 2020 to 2023). The method behind the library was 5' RACE. The reads were generated on an Illumina NovaSeq 6000. Clones were called with MiXCR by TCRdb after fastp trimmed the public reads at Q25, and only in-frame beta chains were retained. Rows are unified per CDR3 protein, each entry keeping the most common DNA and genes. The sample table lists hundreds of thousands of distinct CDR3 sequences, more than 15% of them with a count of one. Around 11% of the sample lies in the top ten. What was sequenced was PBMCs or a T cell subset sorted from them (not recorded which). The receptors here all came from an adult woman who had mild COVID-19 (a few samples of this study predate the infection). The sample titles of this study are shuffled in the database, so cell type and time point are left out; the donor was told from shared clones.

The V and J genes are TRBV7-9 and TRBJ1-1; D remains unclear. Germline V lookup: CDR1 SEHNR, CDR2 FQNEAQ (reference sequence). Trimming stripped 5 bases from V and 7 bases from J, with 23 bases between. CDR3 size: 16 residues. The CDR3: CASSARSEGEHDEAFF. The CDR3 region has the DNA TGTGCCAGCAGCGCACGGTCGGAAGGAGAACATGATGAAGCTTTCTTT.

The chain carries TRBV25-1 and TRBJ1-1; TRBD1 aligns across 8 bases. Germline V CDR1 and CDR2: MGHDK, SYGVNS. The length of the CDR3 is 15 residues. Losses at the gene ends were 2 bases for V and 1 base for J; bases not matched to a gene: 3. CDR3 bases: TGTGCCAGCAGTGAAACCGGGACAGGGAACACTGAAGCTTTCTTT. This translates into CASSETGTGNTEAFF.

This clonotype was detected a few times. The chain is built from TRBV12-3 or TRBV12-4 and TRBJ2-5; 8 bases match TRBD2. The junction had 10 bases not matched to a gene; V was cut back by 8 bases and J by 5 bases. CDR3 length equals 14 residues. In DNA form, the CDR3 reads TGTGCCAGCGCCCACGCGGGGGGTCTTGAGACCCAGTACTTC. Translating gives CASAHAGGLETQYF.

The genes are TRBV3-1 and TRBJ2-7; the D is unclear. Per germline, CDR1 LGHDT and CDR2 YNNKEL (reference sequence). The V end lost 2 bases, the J end lost 3 bases, and 8 bases lay between the germline ends. There are 13 residues in the CDR3. In DNA form, the CDR3 reads TGTGCCAGCAGCCAAAGGATGAACTACGAGCAGTACTTC. Its protein is CASSQRMNYEQYF.

The rearrangement joins TRBV5-1 to TRBJ2-5, with D perhaps assigned TRBD1 or TRBD2 (6 bases each). Trimming took 4 bases from V and 5 from J, leaving 18 bases between them. Looked up from germline, CDR1 is SGHRS and CDR2 is YFSETQ. CDR3 length: 15 amino acids. The CDR3 sequence is CASSPGEEGQETQYF. The CDR3, as DNA: TGCGCCAGCAGCCCAGGGGAGGAAGGTCAGGAGACCCAGTACTTC.

The chain is built from TRBV7-6 and TRBJ2-1, with 10 bases fitting TRBD2. Germline values: CDR1 SGHVS, CDR2 FNYEAQ. Trimming took 0 bases from V and 4 from J; bases not matched to a gene: 3. The CDR3 covers 16 residues. CDR3 amino acids: CASSLAIAGGYNEQFF. CDR3 nucleotides: TGTGCCAGCAGCTTAGCGATAGCGGGGGGATACAATGAGCAGTTCTTC.

CDR3 sequence reads: CATSDTGQGRRAGELFF. The CDR3 nucleotides read TGTGCCACCAGTGACACTGGACAGGGTCGCAGGGCCGGGGAGCTGTTTTTT. The rearrangement links TRBV24-1 to TRBJ2-2; 8 positions match TRBD1. CDR1 is KGHDR, CDR2 SFDVKD, per germline. The V and J ends lost 4 bases and 6 bases, in that order; junction bases with no gene match: 12. The CDR3 loop spans 17 amino acids.

V is TRBV30 and J is TRBJ2-5; D not certain. CDR1 is GTSNPN and CDR2 is SVGIG in the germline V gene (reference sequence). This CDR3 spans 13 amino acids. Trimming shortened V by 0 bases and J by 5 bases, and 10 bases separated the two germline ends. CDR3 sequence reads: CAWSVQVVETQYF. CDR3 in DNA: TGTGCCTGGAGTGTCCAAGTCGTGGAGACCCAGTACTTC.

This clonotype came up a few times. As DNA, the CDR3 is TGTGCCAGCAGACTAGGGACAGGCGCCAAGAACACTGAAGCTTTCTTT. It encodes CASRLGTGAKNTEAFF. The chain joins TRBV12-3 or TRBV12-4 to TRBJ1-1; 8 bases line up with TRBD1. This CDR3 is 16 amino acids long. The ends lost 6 bases at V and 1 base at J; junction bases unmatched: 10.

The chain combines TRBV6-5 with TRBJ2-3; 7 nucleotides line up with TRBD1. V lost 6 bases and J lost 0; bases outside the gene matches: 6. CDR1 is MNHEY and CDR2 is SVGAGI in the germline V gene. The CDR3 is 15 residues long. The CDR3 DNA reads TGTGCCAGCAGGGGAAGGGACAGTAGCACAGATACGCAGTATTTT. Translated, it gives CASRGRDSSTDTQYF.

This clonotype was detected only a few times. The chain joins TRBV12-3 or TRBV12-4 to TRBJ2-7, with D possibly TRBD1 on 5 matching bases. V gave up 4 bases and J gave up 2 bases, with 6 bases separating them. The CDR3 spans 12 residues. The CDR3 bases are TGTGCCAGCAGTTGGACACCCTACGAGCAGTACTTC. Encoded protein: CASSWTPYEQYF.

This clonotype was observed a handful of times. The V gene is TRBV4-1, the J gene TRBJ2-7; TRBD1 might be the D (5 bases). The ends were cut back, 0 bases at V and 0 bases at J, with 9 bases in the middle. CDR1 MGHRA and CDR2 YSYEKL come from the germline V gene. The CDR3 spans 15 residues. CDR3 loop: CASSQEDILSYEQYF. DNA for the CDR3: TGCGCCAGCAGCCAAGAGGACATCCTCTCCTACGAGCAGTACTTC.

This clonotype occurred a few times. This chain uses TRBV7-7 with TRBJ2-2; possible D gene TRBD2, 6 bases. The ends were cut back, 5 bases at V and 7 bases at J, with 17 bases in the middle. CDR1 and CDR2 (germline): SSHAT, FNYEAQ (reference sequence). The CDR3 consists of 15 residues. The CDR3 DNA reads TGTGCCAGCAGCCCCCGGCCGGGACTTAGCGGGGAGCTGTTTTTT. The encoded protein is CASSPRPGLSGELFF.

This clonotype was observed a few times. This chain links TRBV5-1 with TRBJ1-5; TRBD1 might be the D (6 bases). The CDR3 spans 15 residues. Trimming left V 0 bases short and J 4 bases short, with 11 bases between. The V gene's germline CDR1 is SGHRS and CDR2 YFSETQ. The DNA for the CDR3 is TGCGCCAGCAGCTTGGCCGTGGGGGCAAATCAGCCCCAGCATTTT. It specifies CASSLAVGANQPQHF.

This clonotype has more than one count but fewer than ten. The rearrangement links TRBV5-4 to TRBJ1-1; D is unclear. Per germline, CDR1 SGHNT and CDR2 YYREEE (reference sequence). The V gene lost 0 bases and the J gene lost 1 base, with 10 bases spanning the gap. This CDR3 is 15 amino acids long. CDR3 sequence reads: CASSLDVGENTEAFF. The CDR3 coding sequence is TGTGCCAGCAGCTTGGACGTCGGGGAGAACACTGAAGCTTTCTTT.

The CDR3 DNA follows: TGTGCCAGCAGTTTAAAGACGGGCGGTGGGACACCCCTCCACTTT. Its translation: CASSLKTGGGTPLHF. V is TRBV12-3 or TRBV12-4 and J is TRBJ1-6; D unclear. With 2 bases removed from V and 11 bases from J, the gap between germline ends came to 16 bases. The CDR3 has 15 amino acids.

This clonotype was detected ten times or more. The rearrangement links TRBV5-1 to TRBJ2-7; the D is unclear. This CDR3 contains 14 residues. Germline V lookup: CDR1 SGHRS, CDR2 YFSETQ. The germline V and J ends were trimmed by 4 bases and 0 bases, with 11 bases remaining between them. For the CDR3, the DNA is TGCGCCAGCAGCCACGACCTGAGCTCCTACGAGCAGTACTTC. It is translated as CASSHDLSSYEQYF. Using reference TRBV5-1 and TRBJ2-7 for the parts outside the CDR3, the full variable domain is KAGVTQTPRYLIKTRGQQVTLSCSPISGHRSVSWYQQTPGQGLQFLFEYFSETQRNKGNFPGRFSGRQFSNSRSEMNVSTLELGDSALYLCASSHDLSSYEQYFGPGTRLTVT.